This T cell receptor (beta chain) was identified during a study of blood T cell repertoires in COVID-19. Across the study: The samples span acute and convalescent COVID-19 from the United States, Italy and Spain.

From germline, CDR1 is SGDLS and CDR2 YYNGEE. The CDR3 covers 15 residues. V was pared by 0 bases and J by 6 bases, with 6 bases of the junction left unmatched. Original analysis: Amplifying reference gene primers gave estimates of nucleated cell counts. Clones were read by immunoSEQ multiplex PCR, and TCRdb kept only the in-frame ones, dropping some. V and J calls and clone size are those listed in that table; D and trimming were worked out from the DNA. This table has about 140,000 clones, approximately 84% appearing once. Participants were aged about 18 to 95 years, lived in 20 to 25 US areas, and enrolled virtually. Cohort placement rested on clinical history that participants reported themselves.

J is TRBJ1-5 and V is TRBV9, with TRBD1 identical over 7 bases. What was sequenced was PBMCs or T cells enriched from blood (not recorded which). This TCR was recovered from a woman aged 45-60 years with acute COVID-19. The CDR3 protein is CASSVDVQGGQPQHF. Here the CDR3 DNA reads TGTGCCAGCAGCGTAGATGTTCAGGGGGGTCAGCCCCAGCATTTT.